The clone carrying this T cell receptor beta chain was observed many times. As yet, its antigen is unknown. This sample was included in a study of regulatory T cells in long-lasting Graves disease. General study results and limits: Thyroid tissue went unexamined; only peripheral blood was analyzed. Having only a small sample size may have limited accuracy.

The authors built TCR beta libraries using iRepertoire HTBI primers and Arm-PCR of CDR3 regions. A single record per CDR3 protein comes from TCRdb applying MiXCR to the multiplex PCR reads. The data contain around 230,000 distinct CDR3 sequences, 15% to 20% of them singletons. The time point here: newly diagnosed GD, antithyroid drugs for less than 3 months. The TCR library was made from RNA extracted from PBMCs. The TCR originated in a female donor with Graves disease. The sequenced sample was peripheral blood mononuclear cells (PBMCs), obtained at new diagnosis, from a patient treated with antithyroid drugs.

The CDR3 DNA reads as TGTGCCAGTAGCAAGGGGGAGCTCCAAGAGACCCAGTACTTC. Translating gives CASSKGELQETQYF. J is TRBJ2-5 and V is TRBV19; D is perhaps TRBD1 (6 bases). V was clipped by 6 bases and J by 1 base, with 12 bases between them. Germline loops: CDR1 LNHDA, CDR2 SQIVND (reference sequence). The CDR3 has 14 amino acids. Full variable domain (missing parts from reference TRBV19 and TRBJ2-5): DGGITQSPKYLFRKEGQNVTLSCEQNLNHDAMYWYRQDPGQGLRLIYYSQIVNDFQKGDIAEGYSVSREKKESFPLTVTSAQKNPTAFYLCASSKGELQETQYFGPGTRLLVL.